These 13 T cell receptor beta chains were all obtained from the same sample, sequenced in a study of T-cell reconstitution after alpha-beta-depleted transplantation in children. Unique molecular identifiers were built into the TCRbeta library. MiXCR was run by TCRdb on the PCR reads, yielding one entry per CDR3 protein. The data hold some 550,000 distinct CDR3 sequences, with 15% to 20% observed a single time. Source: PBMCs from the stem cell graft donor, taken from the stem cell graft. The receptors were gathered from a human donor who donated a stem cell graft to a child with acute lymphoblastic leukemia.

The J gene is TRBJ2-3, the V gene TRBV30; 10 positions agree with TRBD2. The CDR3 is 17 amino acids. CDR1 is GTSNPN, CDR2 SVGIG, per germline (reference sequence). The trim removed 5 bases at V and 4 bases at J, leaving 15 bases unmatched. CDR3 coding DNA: TGTGCCTGGGGGGATGGTTGGTCTAGCGGGAGTCCAGATACGCAGTATTTT. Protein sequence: CAWGDGWSSGSPDTQYF.

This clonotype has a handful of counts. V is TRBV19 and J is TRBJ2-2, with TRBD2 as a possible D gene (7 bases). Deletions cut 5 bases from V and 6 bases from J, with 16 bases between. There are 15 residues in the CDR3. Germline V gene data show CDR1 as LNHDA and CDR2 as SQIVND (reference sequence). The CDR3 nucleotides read TGTGCCAGTAGTGTGGGGGGGGCCATCGCCGGGGAGCTGTTTTTT. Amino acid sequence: CASSVGGAIAGELFF.

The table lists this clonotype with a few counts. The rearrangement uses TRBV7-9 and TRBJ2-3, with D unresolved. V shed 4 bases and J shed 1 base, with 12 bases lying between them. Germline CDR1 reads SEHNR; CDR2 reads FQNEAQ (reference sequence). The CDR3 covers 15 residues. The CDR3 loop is CASSSSLKGTDTQYF. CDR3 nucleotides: TGTGCCAGCAGCTCGAGTCTGAAGGGCACAGATACGCAGTATTTT.

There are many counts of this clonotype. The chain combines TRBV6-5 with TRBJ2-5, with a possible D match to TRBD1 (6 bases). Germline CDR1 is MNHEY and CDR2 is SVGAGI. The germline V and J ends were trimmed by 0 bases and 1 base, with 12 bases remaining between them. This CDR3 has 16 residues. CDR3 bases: TGTGCCAGCAGTTACTCACCCGCAGGGGCCCAAGAGACCCAGTACTTC. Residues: CASSYSPAGAQETQYF.

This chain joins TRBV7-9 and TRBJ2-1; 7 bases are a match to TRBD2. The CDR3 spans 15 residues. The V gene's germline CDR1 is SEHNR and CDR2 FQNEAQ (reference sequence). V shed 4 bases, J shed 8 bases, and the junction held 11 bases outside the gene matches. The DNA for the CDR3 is TGTGCCAGCAGCTGGGAGGACGCGGGGGAGGATGAGCAGTTCTTC. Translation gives CASSWEDAGEDEQFF.

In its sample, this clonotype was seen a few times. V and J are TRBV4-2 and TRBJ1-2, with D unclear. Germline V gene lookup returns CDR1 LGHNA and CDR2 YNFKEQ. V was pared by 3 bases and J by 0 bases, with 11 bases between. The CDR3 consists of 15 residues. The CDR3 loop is CASSQGPEANYGYTF. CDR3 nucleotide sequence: TGTGCCAGCAGCCAGGGTCCAGAGGCTAACTATGGCTACACCTTC.

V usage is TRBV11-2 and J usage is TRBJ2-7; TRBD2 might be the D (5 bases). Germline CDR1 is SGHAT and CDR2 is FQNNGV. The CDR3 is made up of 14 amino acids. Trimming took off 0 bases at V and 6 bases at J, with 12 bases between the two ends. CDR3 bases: TGTGCCAGCAGCTTAGACCGGGGATGGGGCGAGCAGTACTTC. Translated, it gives CASSLDRGWGEQYF. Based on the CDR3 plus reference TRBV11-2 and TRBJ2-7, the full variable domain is EAGVAQSPRYKIIEKRQSVAFWCNPISGHATLYWYQQILGQGPKLLIQFQNNGVVDDSQLPKDRFSAERLKGVDSTLKIQPAKLEDSAVYLCASSLDRGWGEQYFGPGTRLTVT.

This chain's CDR3 is CASRAIMNTEAFF. The CDR3, as DNA: TGTGCCAGCAGGGCCATTATGAACACTGAAGCTTTCTTT. This chain links TRBV5-6 with TRBJ1-1; D uncertain. With 5 bases removed from V and 0 bases from J, the gap between germline ends came to 8 bases. CDR1 and CDR2 from the germline V gene are SGHDT and YYEEEE. This CDR3 contains 13 residues.

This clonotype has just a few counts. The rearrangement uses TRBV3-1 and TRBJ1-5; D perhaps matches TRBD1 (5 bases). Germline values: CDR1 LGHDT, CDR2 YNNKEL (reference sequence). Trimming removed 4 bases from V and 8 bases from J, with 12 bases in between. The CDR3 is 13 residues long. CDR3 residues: CASSPQGLEPQHF. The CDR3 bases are TGTGCCAGCAGCCCGCAGGGTTTAGAGCCCCAGCATTTT.

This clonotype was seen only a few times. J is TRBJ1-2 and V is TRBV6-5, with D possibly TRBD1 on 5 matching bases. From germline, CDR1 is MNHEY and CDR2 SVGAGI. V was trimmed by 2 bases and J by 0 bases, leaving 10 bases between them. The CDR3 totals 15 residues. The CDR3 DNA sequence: TGTGCCAGCAGTTACCTCTGGGGCACTAACTATGGCTACACCTTC. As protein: CASSYLWGTNYGYTF.

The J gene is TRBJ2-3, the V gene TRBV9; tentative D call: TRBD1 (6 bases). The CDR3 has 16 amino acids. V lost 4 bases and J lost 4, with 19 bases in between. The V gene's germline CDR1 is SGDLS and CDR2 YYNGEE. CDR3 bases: TGTGCCAGCAGCTTAAGCCTACAGGGTTCTGCAGATACGCAGTATTTT. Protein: CASSLSLQGSADTQYF.

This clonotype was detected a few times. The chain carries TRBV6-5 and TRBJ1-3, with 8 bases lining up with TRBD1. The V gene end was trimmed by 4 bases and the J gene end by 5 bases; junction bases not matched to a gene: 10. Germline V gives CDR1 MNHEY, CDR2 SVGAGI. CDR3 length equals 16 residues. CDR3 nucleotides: TGTGCCAGCAGTTTCGGGACAGGAGGGTCGAGAAACACCATATATTTT. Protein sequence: CASSFGTGGSRNTIYF.

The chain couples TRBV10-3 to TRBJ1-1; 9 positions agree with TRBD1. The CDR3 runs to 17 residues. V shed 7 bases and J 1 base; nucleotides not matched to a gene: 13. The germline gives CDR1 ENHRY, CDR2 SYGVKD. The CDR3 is CAINSPTQGAKNTEAFF. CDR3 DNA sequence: TGTGCCATCAATTCCCCCACACAGGGGGCCAAGAACACTGAAGCTTTCTTT.